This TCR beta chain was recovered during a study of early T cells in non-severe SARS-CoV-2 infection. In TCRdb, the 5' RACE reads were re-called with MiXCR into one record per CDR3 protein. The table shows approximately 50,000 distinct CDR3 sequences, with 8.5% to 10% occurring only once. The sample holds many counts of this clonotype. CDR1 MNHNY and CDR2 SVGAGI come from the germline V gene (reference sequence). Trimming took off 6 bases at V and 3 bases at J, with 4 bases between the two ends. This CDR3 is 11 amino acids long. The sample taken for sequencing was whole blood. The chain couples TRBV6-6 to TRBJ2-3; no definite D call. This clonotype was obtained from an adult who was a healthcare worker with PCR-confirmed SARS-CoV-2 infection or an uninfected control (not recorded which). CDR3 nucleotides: TGTGCCAGCAGGAGGACAGATACGCAGTATTTT. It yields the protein CASRRTDTQYF.